A selection of T cell receptor beta chains follows, all from one sample in a study of cytomegalovirus exposure and HLA in healthy donors. Generated by immunoSEQ multiplex PCR, the TCRdb table keeps only in-frame clones and is missing some. The sample lists some 250,000 clones; roughly 80% were seen once. The sequenced sample consisted of PBMCs. The origin of the receptors is a woman aged 40 to 50 in good health and CMV-seropositive. Each CDR3 is given with its conserved first and last residue. D genes are given only for firm matches. The size entry is marked missing in some rows and otherwise reads once, few, many or a size class.

DNA	CDR3	D	size	V	J
TGTGCCAGCAGCTCTGACAGGGTGGGTTGGACCCAGTACTTC	CASSSDRVGWTQYF	TRBD1	-	TRBV7-9	TRBJ2-5
TGTGCCAGCAGTTACTCGTACGGTGAAAAACTGTTTTTT	CASSYSYGEKLFF	-	once	TRBV6-6	TRBJ1-4
TGCGCCAGCAGTGGACTAGCGGGAGGGAGGGAGACCCAGTACTTC	CASSGLAGGRETQYF	TRBD2	-	TRBV10-2	TRBJ2-5
TGTGCCAGCAGTCCCCCCAATCCGGACAGGAGCACAGATACGCAGTATTTT	CASSPPNPDRSTDTQYF	TRBD1	once	TRBV28	TRBJ2-3
TGTGCCAGCAGCCAGGGACAGGCTTATGGCTACACCTTC	CASSQGQAYGYTF	TRBD1	-	TRBV14	TRBJ1-2
TGTGCCAGCAGCTCTGGCGGGACAGGCTCCCACGAGCAGTACTTC	CASSSGGTGSHEQYF	TRBD1	few	TRBV7-3	TRBJ2-7
TGTTCCAGCAGCCCTAGCGGGAGAGGGAATGAGCAGTTCTTC	CSSSPSGRGNEQFF	TRBD2	once	TRBV7-3	TRBJ2-1
TGTGCCATCAGGGACAGGGTAGGCACTGAAGCTTTCTTT	CAIRDRVGTEAFF	TRBD1	few	TRBV10-3	TRBJ1-1
TGTGCCAGCAGCCCCAATAAACAGGGTTCACCCCTCCACTTT	CASSPNKQGSPLHF	-	-	TRBV7-2	TRBJ1-6
TGTGCCTGGAGTGTGGGGGGGGAGCAGTTCTTC	CAWSVGGEQFF	TRBD2	once	TRBV30	TRBJ2-1
TGTGCCAGCAGGCCCGGGACTGCGACCGGGGAGCTGTTTTTT	CASRPGTATGELFF	-	-	TRBV11-2	TRBJ2-2
TGTGCCAGCAGCCTGGGGGGGAGGGCGTTGGCTTTCTTT	CASSLGGRALAFF	-	-	TRBV7-2	TRBJ1-1
TGTGCCAGTACCCTGGGACCGGGGGGACACTACGAGCAGTACTTC	CASTLGPGGHYEQYF	-	-	TRBV19	TRBJ2-7
TGTGCCAGCAGTGACGACAGGCTAAAGCAGTACTTC	CASSDDRLKQYF	-	-	TRBV6-1	TRBJ2-7
TGTGCCAGCAGCCCCAGGGGTAGCGGGGTGCCCTACAATGAGCAGTTCTTC	CASSPRGSGVPYNEQFF	TRBD2	-	TRBV9	TRBJ2-1
TGTTCCAGCAGCCCAGGACAGGCCTACGAGCAGTACTTC	CSSSPGQAYEQYF	TRBD1	-	TRBV7-9	TRBJ2-7
TGTGCCAGCATCCTCACCGGTGTCTCCAACTATGGCTACACCTTC	CASILTGVSNYGYTF	-	-	TRBV5-4	TRBJ1-2
TGTGCCAGCACCCCGGGGGTCGGGAACACAGATACGCAGTATTTT	CASTPGVGNTDTQYF	-	-	TRBV11-3	TRBJ2-3
TGTGCCAGCAGTGAACAGGGACACACTAACTATGGCTACACCTTC	CASSEQGHTNYGYTF	-	-	TRBV2	TRBJ1-2
TGTGCCAGTAGTACCGGACAGGCAACTAATGAAAAACTGTTTTTT	CASSTGQATNEKLFF	TRBD1	few	TRBV19	TRBJ1-4
TGTGCCATCAGTCCTCGGGGTGCCACGGGTGGCTACACCTTC	CAISPRGATGGYTF	-	-	TRBV10-3	TRBJ1-2
TGTGCCAGCAGCTTAGTGAGCGGGATCGAATACGAGCAGTACTTC	CASSLVSGIEYEQYF	TRBD2	-	TRBV11-2	TRBJ2-7
TGTGCCAGCAGCCGGCCCGGGGGTAACAATGAGCAGTTCTTC	CASSRPGGNNEQFF	-	-	TRBV7-3	TRBJ2-1